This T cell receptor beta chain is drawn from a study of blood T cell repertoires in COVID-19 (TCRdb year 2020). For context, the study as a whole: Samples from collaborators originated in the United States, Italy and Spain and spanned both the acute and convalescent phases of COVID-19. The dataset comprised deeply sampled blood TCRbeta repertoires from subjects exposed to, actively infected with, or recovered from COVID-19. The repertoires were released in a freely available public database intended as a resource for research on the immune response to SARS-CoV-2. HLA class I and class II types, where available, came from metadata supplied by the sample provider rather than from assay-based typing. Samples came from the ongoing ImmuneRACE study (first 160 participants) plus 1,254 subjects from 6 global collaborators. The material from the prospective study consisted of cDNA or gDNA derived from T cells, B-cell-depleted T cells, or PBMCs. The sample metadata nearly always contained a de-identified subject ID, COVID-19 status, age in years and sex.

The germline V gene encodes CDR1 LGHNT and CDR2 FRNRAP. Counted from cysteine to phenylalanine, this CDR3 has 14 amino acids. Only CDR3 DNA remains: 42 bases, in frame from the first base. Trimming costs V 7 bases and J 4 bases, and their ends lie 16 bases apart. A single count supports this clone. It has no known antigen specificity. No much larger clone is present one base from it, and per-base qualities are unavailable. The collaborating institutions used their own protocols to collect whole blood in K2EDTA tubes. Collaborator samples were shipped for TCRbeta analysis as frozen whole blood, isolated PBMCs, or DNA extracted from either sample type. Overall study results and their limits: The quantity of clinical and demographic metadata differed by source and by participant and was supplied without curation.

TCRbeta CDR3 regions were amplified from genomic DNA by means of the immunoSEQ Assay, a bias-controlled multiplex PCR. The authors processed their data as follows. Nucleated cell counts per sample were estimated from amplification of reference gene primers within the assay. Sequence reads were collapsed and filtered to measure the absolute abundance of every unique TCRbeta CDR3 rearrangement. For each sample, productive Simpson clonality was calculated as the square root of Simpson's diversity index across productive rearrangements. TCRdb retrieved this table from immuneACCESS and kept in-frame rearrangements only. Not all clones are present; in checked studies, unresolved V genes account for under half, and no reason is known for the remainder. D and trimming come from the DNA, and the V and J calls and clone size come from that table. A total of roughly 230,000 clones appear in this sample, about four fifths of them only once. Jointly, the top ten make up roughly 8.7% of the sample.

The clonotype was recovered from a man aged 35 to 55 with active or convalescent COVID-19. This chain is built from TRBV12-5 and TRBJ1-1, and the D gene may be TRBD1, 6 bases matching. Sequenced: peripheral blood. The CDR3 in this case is CASAPTGWATEAFF. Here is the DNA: TGTGCTAGTGCCCCCACAGGGTGGGCCACTGAAGCTTTCTTT.